This record covers a single TCR beta chain. This clonotype was recorded at least ten times. Its specific antigen is unknown. The input lacks base qualities; no much larger clone sits a single base away. This sample was taken from a study of CD8 T cells in ankylosing spondylitis (dated by TCRdb to the late 2010s). About the study as a whole: The study profiled T cell receptor beta repertoires in healthy donors and ankylosing spondylitis patients to find disease-linked TCR variants. The whole study cohort included roughly 110 healthy donors and about two dozen ankylosing spondylitis patients. Samples of peripheral blood were taken, and for ankylosing spondylitis patients, synovial fluid was collected as well. Overall study results and their limits: Significant enrichment of the disease-linked clones was reported in matched synovial fluid samples from ankylosing spondylitis patients. The disease-linked clones showed a CD8+ phenotype and occurred at relatively low frequencies in peripheral blood. Some motif variants had previously been reported in the synovial fluid and blood of reactive arthritis patients, which suggests shared mechanisms of disease initiation. Blood from ankylosing spondylitis patients appeared to be characterized by a TCR beta motif composed of 7 to 9 highly homologous amino acid variants.

The germline V gene (reference sequence) yields MNHEY for CDR1 and SMNVEV for CDR2. Here V drops 5 bases and J drops 2 bases, and the junction holds 8 bases not matched to any gene. The CDR3 sequence holds 15 residues, the cysteine and valine included. The DNA shown is the 45-base CDR3, in frame from base 1. The sequencer was an Illumina HiSeq 2500. Quantitative 5'-RACE with molecular barcodes was used to prepare TCR beta libraries. For the original study's pipeline: Disease-linked TCR variants were identified with a new computational method built on a probabilistic model of VDJ rearrangement. The raw public reads went through TCRdb reprocessing: fastp at Q25, MiXCR clone calling, in-frame beta chains kept. CDR3 protein duplicates are merged, each entry listing the most common genes and DNA. None of the V and J calls come from the authors' own analysis; TCRdb made them. The sample table shows about 450,000 distinct CDR3 sequences, and about 24% are seen once. The top ten constitute roughly 0.8% of the sample.

The chain is encoded by TRBV27 joined to TRBJ2-7; 8 nucleotides in the junction match TRBD2. The sample taken for sequencing was blood, either unsorted or a sorted T cell fraction (not recorded which). The TCR comes from a male donor with ankylosing spondylitis. For the CDR3, the sequence is CASSPRLAGTYEQYV. The DNA is as follows: TGTGCCAGCAGTCCTCGGCTAGCGGGCACCTACGAGCAGTACGTC.